Each of the 27 T cell receptor beta chains below was sequenced from the same sample in a study of identical twins. MiXCR was run by TCRdb on the 5' RACE reads, yielding one entry per CDR3 protein. The table shows some 500,000 distinct CDR3 sequences, with 9% to 10% occurring only once. These data were likewise used in another study, on yellow fever vaccine responses in identical twins.

What was sequenced was PBMCs. These receptors were collected from a woman aged 18-29 years in good health.

This clonotype was recorded a few times. V gene TRBV5-1 combines with J gene TRBJ2-5; TRBD1 agrees at 10 bases. V was clipped by 4 bases and J by 4 bases; unmatched bases: 4. CDR1 and CDR2 (germline): SGHRS, YFSETQ. The CDR3 runs to 14 residues. For the CDR3, the DNA is TGCGCCAGCAGCGTAGACAGGGGGCTAGAGACCCAGTACTTC. Its translation is CASSVDRGLETQYF.

This chain connects TRBV14 to TRBJ2-1, with 7 bases that match TRBD2. The CDR3 length is 15 residues. Germline V lookup: CDR1 SGHDN, CDR2 FVKESK. V was clipped by 4 bases and J by 6 bases; unmatched bases: 9. The CDR3 loop reads CASSPRRERANEQFF. DNA for the CDR3: TGTGCCAGCAGCCCTAGGCGGGAGCGGGCCAATGAGCAGTTCTTC.

The rearrangement links TRBV29-1 to TRBJ2-5, with D perhaps assigned TRBD1 or TRBD2 (5 bases each). Deletions cut 8 bases from V and 5 bases from J, with 18 bases between. This CDR3 comprises 13 residues. In germline, CDR1 is SQVTM, CDR2 ANQGSEA. Here the CDR3 DNA reads TGCAGCAAAACTGGGGGATCAGGGGAGACCCAGTACTTC. It codes for CSKTGGSGETQYF.

This clonotype was counted between two and nine times. The J gene is TRBJ1-2, the V gene TRBV7-9, with D uncertain. The CDR3 is 16 amino acids. Per the germline V gene, CDR1 is SEHNR and CDR2 is FQNEAQ (reference sequence). Trimming removed 5 bases at V and 8 bases at J, with 24 bases between. The CDR3 nucleotides are TGTGCCAGCAGCCCCCCCGGAGGCGCCCATAGAGACGGCTACACCTTC. Translating gives CASSPPGGAHRDGYTF.

The sample holds many counts of this clonotype. The chain employs TRBV7-9 and TRBJ2-1; tentatively, D is TRBD1 or TRBD2 (6 bases each). This CDR3 comprises 16 residues. V lost 5 bases to trimming and J lost 2 bases, with 16 bases between them. In germline, CDR1 is SEHNR, CDR2 FQNEAQ (reference sequence). For the CDR3, the DNA is TGTGCCAGCAGCCTACGGGGGCAGTCCCCCTACAATGAGCAGTTCTTC. This codes for CASSLRGQSPYNEQFF.

This clonotype was seen only a few times. The gene calls are TRBV5-6 and TRBJ1-6; D not resolved. The CDR3 loop spans 14 amino acids. Germline V gives CDR1 SGHDT, CDR2 YYEEEE. V was clipped by 3 bases and J by 8 bases, with 12 bases between them. Here the CDR3 DNA reads TGTGCCAGCAGCTACCGGGCCCTTGATTCACCCCTCCACTTT. Translating gives CASSYRALDSPLHF.

V gene TRBV5-1 combines with J gene TRBJ2-6; the match to TRBD1 covers 9 bases. Trimming at V came to 0 bases and at J to 0 bases, leaving 4 bases not matched to a gene. This CDR3 has 18 amino acids. Looked up from germline, CDR1 is SGHRS and CDR2 is YFSETQ. The CDR3 coding sequence is TGCGCCAGCAGCTTGGGGGGGACAGGGAGCTCTGGGGCCAACGTCCTGACTTTC. This gives the protein CASSLGGTGSSGANVLTF. Looking up the rest from reference TRBV5-1 and TRBJ2-6 gives the full variable domain: KAGVTQTPRYLIKTRGQQVTLSCSPISGHRSVSWYQQTPGQGLQFLFEYFSETQRNKGNFPGRFSGRQFSNSRSEMNVSTLELGDSALYLCASSLGGTGSSGANVLTFGAGSRLTVL.

This clonotype was detected ten times or more. The rearrangement uses TRBV12-3 or TRBV12-4 and TRBJ2-3, with a weak D call TRBD1 (5 bases). The CDR3 extends over 13 amino acids. V was shortened by 6 bases and J by 3 bases, with 10 bases between the two germline ends. The CDR3 spells CASSLRGTDTQYF. The CDR3 DNA reads TGTGCCAGCAGCTTAAGGGGAACAGATACGCAGTATTTT.

V gene TRBV20-1 combines with J gene TRBJ2-2; possibly TRBD1 or TRBD2 for D (6 bases each). V lost 4 bases and J lost 4, with 25 bases in between. Germline CDR1 DFQATT, CDR2 SNEGSKA (reference sequence). The CDR3 extends over 18 amino acids. CDR3 coding DNA: TGCAGTGCTAAACCCCTCTTGGGGGGCCCTTGGGGCACCGGGGAGCTGTTTTTT. Translated, it gives CSAKPLLGGPWGTGELFF.

The CDR3 reads CASSLIQGRGSYGYTF. The CDR3 DNA is TGTGCCAGCAGCTTAATACAGGGCAGGGGAAGCTATGGCTACACCTTC. The chain recombines TRBV7-2 with TRBJ1-2, with a weak D call TRBD1 (6 bases). CDR1 SGHTA and CDR2 FQGNSA come from the germline V gene. The V end lost 2 bases, the J end lost 4 bases, and 17 bases lay between the germline ends. This CDR3 is built from 16 residues.

This clonotype was counted ten times or more. The chain links TRBV5-1 to TRBJ2-7; unclear D gene. The CDR3 spans 14 residues. V gave up 0 bases and J gave up 6 bases, with 13 bases separating them. Germline CDR1 SGHRS, CDR2 YFSETQ. CDR3 residues: CASSLGAGGSEQYF. In DNA, the CDR3 is TGCGCCAGCAGCTTGGGGGCAGGTGGTTCCGAGCAGTACTTC.

This clonotype appeared a single time. The chain links TRBV27 to TRBJ2-2, with 16 bases matching TRBD2. Germline CDR1 reads MNHEY; CDR2 reads SMNVEV (reference sequence). V gave up 7 bases and J gave up 4 bases; unmatched junction bases: 15. There are 20 residues in the CDR3. CDR3 DNA sequence: TGTGCCAGCAACCGGGGACTAGCGGGAGGGGGGGCCCCGGGCACCGGGGAGCTGTTTTTT. Translation: CASNRGLAGGGAPGTGELFF.

In its sample, this clonotype was seen once. Being one base from a much bigger clone, this may be a read error. The chain uses TRBV29-1 and TRBJ2-1, with D tentatively TRBD1 or TRBD2 (5 bases each). From germline, CDR1 is SQVTM and CDR2 ANQGSEA. The CDR3 covers 10 residues. As DNA, the CDR3 is TGCAGCTTTGACCCCGGGACGCCGTTCTTC. It yields the protein CSFDPGTPFF.

This clonotype was detected many times. This rearrangement joins TRBV5-1 to TRBJ2-3; no clear D gene. V lost 2 bases and J lost 4, with 8 bases in between. Per germline, CDR1 SGHRS and CDR2 YFSETQ. The CDR3 has 13 amino acids. The CDR3 sequence is CASSFDNADTQYF. DNA for the CDR3: TGCGCCAGCAGCTTCGACAATGCAGATACGCAGTATTTT.

This clonotype has at least ten counts. The rearrangement uses TRBV20-1 and TRBJ2-7; 9 bases are shared with TRBD2. There are 16 residues in the CDR3. Trimming cost V 0 bases and J 4 bases; bases outside gene matches: 10. The germline CDR1 and CDR2 sequences are DFQATT and SNEGSKA (reference sequence). The CDR3 is CSARDPGGRAFYEQYF. DNA for the CDR3: TGCAGTGCTAGAGATCCTGGCGGGAGGGCCTTTTACGAGCAGTACTTC.

This chain links TRBV5-1 with TRBJ2-5; 9 bases map to TRBD2. The length of the CDR3 is 13 residues. V shed 4 bases and J 4 bases; nucleotides not matched to a gene: 2. The germline gives CDR1 SGHRS, CDR2 YFSETQ. DNA for the CDR3: TGCGCCAGCAGCCGAGCGGGGGGAGAGACCCAGTACTTC. This codes for CASSRAGGETQYF.

This clonotype has just a few counts. The CDR3, as DNA: TGTGCCATCAGTGTCTCGGGACTAGCGGTGAACACCGGGGAGCTGTTTTTT. The encoded protein is CAISVSGLAVNTGELFF. The chain is built from TRBV10-3 and TRBJ2-2; 11 bases agree with TRBD2. Trimming cost V 4 bases and J 1 base; bases outside gene matches: 5. CDR1 and CDR2 (germline): ENHRY, SYGVKD. The CDR3 covers 17 residues.

The V and J genes are TRBV5-5 and TRBJ2-7; TRBD1 matches 9 bases. Losses at the gene ends were 2 bases for V and 2 bases for J; bases not matched to a gene: 11. Germline V gives CDR1 SGHKS, CDR2 YYEKEE (reference sequence). The CDR3 loop spans 17 amino acids. The CDR3 protein is CASSLVRGQGSPYEQYF. In DNA, the CDR3 is TGTGCCAGCAGCTTAGTCCGAGGACAGGGGAGCCCCTACGAGCAGTACTTC.

This rearrangement joins TRBV10-3 to TRBJ2-3, with TRBD2 matching over 14 bases. CDR3 length equals 17 residues. Trimming took 3 bases from V and 4 from J; bases not matched to a gene: 6. Germline values: CDR1 ENHRY, CDR2 SYGVKD. CDR3 residues: CAISDGGTSGSADTQYF. CDR3 in DNA: TGTGCCATCAGTGATGGCGGGACTAGCGGGAGTGCAGATACGCAGTATTTT.

This clonotype was seen a handful of times. The genes are TRBV7-9 and TRBJ2-1, with D tentatively TRBD2 (5 bases). CDR3 length: 13 amino acids. CDR1 is SEHNR and CDR2 is FQNEAQ in the germline V gene (reference sequence). Trimming removed 7 bases at V and 4 bases at J, with 11 bases between. The CDR3 DNA reads TGTGCCAGCACCGGGGTATCTTACAATGAGCAGTTCTTC. It codes for CASTGVSYNEQFF.

There are many counts of this clonotype. V and J are TRBV30 and TRBJ2-7; TRBD1 is a possible D gene (5 bases). The germline V gene has CDR1 GTSNPN and CDR2 SVGIG (reference sequence). Trimming shortened V by 2 bases and J by 3 bases, and 8 bases separated the two germline ends. The CDR3 length is 12 residues. This chain's CDR3 is CAWSPDIYEQYF. CDR3 coding DNA: TGTGCCTGGAGTCCGGACATCTACGAGCAGTACTTC.

The chain recombines TRBV3-1 with TRBJ2-7; D is perhaps TRBD1 or TRBD2 (5 bases each). Germline CDR1 and CDR2: LGHDT and YNNKEL (reference sequence). This CDR3 spans 16 amino acids. V was cut by 0 bases and J by 0 bases, with 12 bases left in between. The CDR3 coding sequence is TGTGCCAGCAGCCAAGACCTGGGGGAGTTCTCCTACGAGCAGTACTTC. Translation: CASSQDLGEFSYEQYF.

Many counts were recorded for this clonotype. This chain links TRBV27 with TRBJ2-1; D remains ambiguous. Per the germline V gene, CDR1 is MNHEY and CDR2 is SMNVEV (reference sequence). Trimming took 2 bases from V and 9 from J, leaving 11 bases between them. This CDR3 is built from 13 residues. The CDR3 here is CASSLKGWREQFF. CDR3 in DNA: TGTGCCAGCAGTTTAAAAGGGTGGCGTGAGCAGTTCTTC.

This clonotype was picked up a small number of times. CDR3 sequence reads: CATHRQANEQFF. In DNA, the CDR3 is TGTGCCACCCACAGACAGGCAAATGAGCAGTTCTTC. This sequence joins TRBV28 and TRBJ2-1; possibly TRBD1 for D (6 bases). The V gene lost 10 bases and the J gene lost 7 bases, with 14 bases spanning the gap. This CDR3 spans 12 amino acids. The germline V gene has CDR1 MDHEN and CDR2 SYDVKM. Looking up the rest from reference TRBV28 and TRBJ2-1 gives the full variable domain: DVKVTQSSRYLVKRTGEKVFLECVQDMDHENMFWYRQDPGLGLRLIYFSYDVKMKEKGDIPEGYSVSREKKERFSLILESASTNQTSMYLCATHRQANEQFFGPGTRLTVL.

This clonotype was detected many times. Germline is not matched at one junction end, which may reflect a read error. This sequence joins TRBV12-3 or TRBV12-4 and TRBJ2-1, with a weak D call TRBD1 (6 bases). This CDR3 has 16 residues. CDR3 DNA: TGTGCCAGCAAGAAACAGGGTGATGGCTCCTACAATGAGCAGCTCTTC. It encodes CASKKQGDGSYNEQLF.

This clonotype has just a few counts. The chain uses TRBV24-1 and TRBJ2-2, with D perhaps TRBD1 or TRBD2 (6 bases each). Germline values: CDR1 KGHDR, CDR2 SFDVKD. The V and J ends lost 5 bases and 6 bases respectively, with 12 bases between them. The CDR3 sequence is 14 residues long. The CDR3 sequence: CATSGVRGAGELFF. DNA of the CDR3: TGTGCCACCAGTGGAGTGAGGGGGGCCGGGGAGCTGTTTTTT.

The chain has TRBV5-7 and TRBJ2-1; D not resolved. TRBV5-7 is sorted into the ORF group, with uncertain function. The CDR3 is 14 amino acids. Trimming removed 4 bases from V and 4 bases from J, with 12 bases in between. Here the CDR3 reads CASSKPFMYNEQFF. CDR3 bases: TGTGCCAGCAGCAAACCATTCATGTACAATGAGCAGTTCTTC.